This T cell receptor beta chain stems from a study of cytotoxic CD8 clonotypes in ibrutinib-treated CLL. Study background: In all, more than 10 patients were relapsed/refractory, approximately 15 were treatment-naive and 17 to 18 were IGHV unmutated. Among patients, around 25 responded partially and 2 completely; roughly 14 then stayed remitted and some twelve progressed after median approximately 70 months.

Measured with immunoSEQ multiplex PCR; TCRdb has only the in-frame clones, and not every one. Among under 150,000 clones listed, under 95% were seen once. In the case of this clone: Its antigen is unknown.

The CDR3 extends over 15 amino acids. The ends lost 5 bases at V and 6 bases at J; junction bases unmatched: 8. Germline CDR1 is MNHEY and CDR2 is SVGAGI. Study-level points and caveats: With treatment, public clonotypes, which were uncommon, either contracted or remained stable. Clonality went up at the time of ibrutinib response, stayed stable in sustained remission, and later dropped back toward its baseline level at progression.

Sequencing used PBMCs, obtained after 12 months of ibrutinib treatment. The receptor comes from a human donor with chronic lymphocytic leukemia. The chain employs TRBV6-5 and TRBJ2-1; 9 bases line up with TRBD2. The DNA of the CDR3 is TGTGCCAGCAGTCCTCCGGGACTAGCTGGCAATGAGCAGTTCTTC. It translates to CASSPPGLAGNEQFF.